What follows are 5 T cell receptor beta chains derived from one specimen sequenced in a study of CD8+CD57+ T cells in acquired aplastic anemia. Sequencing involved patients with CD8+CD57+ cell expansion previously shown by flow cytometry. Genomic DNA templated the TCR beta VDJ and CDR3 profiling. Each CDR3 protein gets one entry after TCRdb re-called the reads with MiXCR. The data contain just over 150,000 distinct CDR3 sequences, roughly 48% of them singletons. The sample consisted of sorted CD4+, CD8+, or CD8+CD57+ T cells (not recorded which) from PBMCs. The receptors derive from a human donor with aplastic anemia.

This clonotype was counted only a few times. The CDR3 region is CASSQEEETLSAEAFF. The CDR3, as DNA: TGTGCCAGCAGCCAAGAGGAGGAAACCTTGAGCGCTGAAGCTTTCTTT. The V and J genes are TRBV3-1 and TRBJ1-1; the D is unclear. The length of the CDR3 is 16 residues. Trimming shortened V by 0 bases and J by 6 bases, and 17 bases separated the two germline ends. CDR1 and CDR2 (germline): LGHDT, YNNKEL (reference sequence).

This clonotype turned up a few times. This chain uses TRBV15 with TRBJ2-7, with D possibly called TRBD1 or TRBD2 (6 bases each). Per germline, CDR1 LNHNV and CDR2 YYDKDF (reference sequence). The V end was cut by 0 bases, the J end by 8 bases, with 11 bases between. The CDR3 consists of 13 residues. In nucleotides, the CDR3 is TGTGCCACCAGCAGAGATTCGGGGGACAAGCAGTACTTC. Amino acids: CATSRDSGDKQYF.

To note about this clonotype: Its ends do not fully match the called genes, so a read error is possible. The chain combines TRBV20-1 with TRBJ2-7, with a weak D call TRBD1 (6 bases). The CDR3 is 12 residues long. Germline values: CDR1 DFQATT, CDR2 SNEGSKA (reference sequence). CDR3 sequence: CSASTGPYDQYF. The CDR3 DNA reads as TGCAGTGCCAGTACAGGGCCCTACGACCAGTACTTC.

This clonotype was detected ten times or more. The chain has TRBV5-1 and TRBJ2-3; no clear D gene. Germline CDR1 is SGHRS and CDR2 is YFSETQ. Trimming took 3 bases from V and 2 from J, leaving 7 bases between them. The CDR3 loop spans 13 amino acids. CDR3 sequence reads: CASSSDHTDTQYF. The CDR3 DNA reads TGCGCCAGCAGCTCCGACCACACAGATACGCAGTATTTT.

This sequence joins TRBV24-1 and TRBJ2-5; TRBD1 is a possible D gene (5 bases). Trimming took off 5 bases at V and 1 base at J, with 22 bases between the two ends. Germline CDR1 is KGHDR and CDR2 is SFDVKD. CDR3 length: 18 amino acids. CDR3 nucleotide sequence: TGTGCCACCAGTGGTCCGGGCGATACTCAGGGATCCCAAGAGACCCAGTACTTC. This codes for CATSGPGDTQGSQETQYF.